This T cell receptor (beta chain) was obtained from a study of cytomegalovirus exposure and HLA in healthy donors. The PCR had 60 Vbeta and 13 Jbeta primers. Generated by immunoSEQ multiplex PCR, the TCRdb table keeps only in-frame clones and is missing some. In the table there are under 100,000 clones, roughly 61% of which are singletons. Study-wide points: The only immune exposure information that was available was CMV serostatus.

With regard to this clone: What it recognizes is unknown.

The germline V gene has CDR1 SEHNR and CDR2 FQNEAQ (reference sequence). The CDR3 is 11 amino acids. V was cut by 4 bases and J by 3 bases, with 4 bases left in between. The gene calls are TRBV7-9 and TRBJ2-7; D unresolved. Material for sequencing was PBMCs. The TCR originated in a woman in her thirties or forties in good health and CMV-seropositive. CDR3 loop: CASSSYYEQYF. The DNA for the CDR3 is TGTGCCAGCAGCTCGTACTACGAGCAGTACTTC.